The 9 T cell receptor beta chains given below trace back to one sample, sequenced in a study of cytotoxic CD8 clonotypes in ibrutinib-treated CLL. The assay was immunoSEQ multiplex PCR, and TCRdb's table has in-frame clones only and misses some. Here the sample spans 200,000 to 250,000 clones, roughly 73% being singletons. Sequenced here: PBMCs, sampled after 12 months of ibrutinib treatment. All receptors derive from a human donor with chronic lymphocytic leukemia.

This chain connects TRBV4-1 to TRBJ2-7; TRBD2 matches at 11 bases. Germline V CDR1 and CDR2: MGHRA, YSYEKL. V lost 0 bases, J lost 2 bases, and 9 bases stayed unmatched. The CDR3 covers 18 residues. In nucleotides, the CDR3 is TGCGCCAGCAGCCAAGAAGAGGTGGGACTAGCGGCTACCTACGAGCAGTACTTC. Translation gives CASSQEEVGLAATYEQYF.

V usage is TRBV5-1 and J usage is TRBJ2-2; TRBD1 agrees at 9 bases. The CDR3 has 15 amino acids. The germline CDR1 and CDR2 sequences are SGHRS and YFSETQ. Trimming cost V 3 bases and J 7 bases; bases outside gene matches: 7. Here the CDR3 DNA reads TGCGCCAGCAGCTCCGCGACAGGGGGGATCGGGGAGCTGTTTTTT. It is translated as CASSSATGGIGELFF.

J is TRBJ2-5 and V is TRBV27, with 10 bases aligning to TRBD2. The junction had 11 bases not matched to a gene; V was cut back by 2 bases and J by 2 bases. Germline CDR1 MNHEY, CDR2 SMNVEV (reference sequence). The CDR3 totals 18 residues. The CDR3 DNA follows: TGTGCCAGCAGTTTAGGAGGGACTAGCGAGGTGGGACAAGAGACCCAGTACTTC. Translated, it gives CASSLGGTSEVGQETQYF.

This clone was seen a few times. The chain combines TRBV18 with TRBJ1-1; D not certain. The CDR3 loop spans 14 amino acids. V gave up 3 bases and J gave up 2 bases, with 10 bases separating them. Germline V gene sequence: CDR1 KGHSH, CDR2 LQKENI. The CDR3 nucleotides read TGTGCCAGCTCACCGCTCACGGGAAACACTGAAGCTTTCTTT. Encoded protein: CASSPLTGNTEAFF.

This clone was seen once. The J gene is TRBJ1-2, the V gene TRBV4-1, with D possibly TRBD1 on 6 matching bases. Trimming left V 1 base short and J 6 bases short, with 15 bases between. Germline V gene lookup returns CDR1 MGHRA and CDR2 YSYEKL. The CDR3 is 15 amino acids. The CDR3 DNA sequence: TGCGCCAGCAGCCAAGCCGCCTTCAGGGGAGATGGCTACACCTTC. It codes for CASSQAAFRGDGYTF.

V is TRBV15 and J is TRBJ2-3, with 8 bases aligning to TRBD1. The V gene end was trimmed by 2 bases and the J gene end by 5 bases; junction bases not matched to a gene: 9. Germline assignment: CDR1 LNHNV and CDR2 YYDKDF (reference sequence). This CDR3 is 16 amino acids long. The CDR3 DNA reads TGTGCCACCAGCAGACAAAGCAGGGGGCGGGTAGATACGCAGTATTTT. It specifies CATSRQSRGRVDTQYF.

The chain has TRBV28 and TRBJ2-5, with D possibly being TRBD1 (6 bases). This CDR3 has 15 amino acids. Trimming took off 6 bases at V and 4 bases at J, with 18 bases between the two ends. CDR1 MDHEN and CDR2 SYDVKM come from the germline V gene. CDR3 protein: CASRPPGARVETQYF. The CDR3 bases are TGTGCCAGCAGACCCCCAGGGGCGAGGGTAGAGACCCAGTACTTC. The whole variable domain, filled in from reference TRBV28 and TRBJ2-5, reads DVKVTQSSRYLVKRTGEKVFLECVQDMDHENMFWYRQDPGLGLRLIYFSYDVKMKEKGDIPEGYSVSREKKERFSLILESASTNQTSMYLCASRPPGARVETQYFGPGTRLLVL.

The rearrangement joins TRBV7-9 to TRBJ2-7, with D unresolved. This CDR3 is built from 16 residues. Between the trimmed V and J ends, which lost 5 bases and 0 bases, there was a span of 17 bases. Germline loops: CDR1 SEHNR, CDR2 FQNEAQ (reference sequence). This chain's CDR3 is CASSLVGQPFSYEQYF. CDR3 nucleotide sequence: TGTGCCAGCAGCCTAGTTGGGCAGCCGTTCTCCTACGAGCAGTACTTC.

This clone appeared a few times. The CDR3 coding sequence is TGTGCCAGTAGTCCTGGGACAGGAATCTACACCTTC. It specifies CASSPGTGIYTF. The V call is TRBV19, the J call TRBJ1-2, with 8 positions matching TRBD1. CDR3 size: 12 residues. Germline lookup yields CDR1 LNHDA and CDR2 SQIVND (reference sequence). V lost 5 bases to trimming and J lost 10 bases; unmatched junction nucleotides: 6.